These T cell receptor beta chains were read from a single sample in a study of shared T cell receptors in the human thymus. The method was immunoSEQ multiplex PCR; TCRdb's version includes in-frame clones alone and lacks a portion of them. This sample has over 350,000 clones; around 95% occur once, and the top ten carry approximately 0.02%. Input material: thymocytes. These receptors came from a human donor. CDR3s include the opening cysteine and the closing phenylalanine or tryptophan. D genes are given only for firm matches. Clone size is not always given. Where it is, it says once, few, many or a class for expanded clones.

j_call v_call d_call clone_size cdr3_nt cdr3_aa
TRBJ1-1 TRBV15 - - TGTGCCACCAGCAGAGTTCATACCTGGGGACTGAACACTGAAGCTTTCTTT CATSRVHTWGLNTEAFF
TRBJ2-1 TRBV5-1 TRBD2 - TGCGCCAGCAGCTGGAGAGCGGGAGGGCTTATACCAGAGCAGTTCTTC CASSWRAGGLIPEQFF
TRBJ2-7 TRBV5-6 - - TGTGCCAGCAGCTTGGAACAGGGGGGGTCCTACGAGCAGTACTTC CASSLEQGGSYEQYF
TRBJ2-3 TRBV27 - - TGTGCCAGCAGTTTATCCGGGGCCTACACAGATACGCAGTATTTT CASSLSGAYTDTQYF
TRBJ2-3 TRBV5-4 - - TGTGCCAGCAGCCTAAACACAGATACGCAGTATTTT CASSLNTDTQYF
TRBJ2-7 TRBV7-9 TRBD2 - TGTGCCAGCAGCTTTGGACTAGCGGGAGACGAGCAGTACTTC CASSFGLAGDEQYF
TRBJ2-7 TRBV18 TRBD2 - TGTGCCAGCTCCTCGCCGACTAGCGGTTCCTACGAGCAGTACTTC CASSSPTSGSYEQYF
TRBJ2-2 TRBV6-5 TRBD1 once TGTGCCAGCAGTTACACGGACAGGGGCACCACCGGGGAGCTGTTTTTT CASSYTDRGTTGELFF
TRBJ2-4 TRBV20-1 - - TGCAGTGCTAGGATAAGGGACATTCAGTACTTC CSARIRDIQYF
TRBJ2-6 TRBV28 TRBD1 - TGTGCCAGCAGGTCCCCGGGACAGAGAACCTCTGGGGCCAACGTCCTGACTTTC CASRSPGQRTSGANVLTF
TRBJ2-3 TRBV5-5 - - TGTGCCAGCAGCCCGGAGGCAGCCCTCACAGATACGCAGTATTTT CASSPEAALTDTQYF
TRBJ2-7 TRBV9 - once TGTGCCAGCAGCCTGGGGGACTGGCCGGGGGAGCAGTACTTC CASSLGDWPGEQYF
TRBJ1-3 TRBV15 TRBD1 - TGTGCCACCAGCAGAGAGAAAGCGACAGGGACAGGGGGCACGATTGCTGGAAACACCATATATTTT CATSREKATGTGGTIAGNTIYF
TRBJ2-2 TRBV6-5 TRBD2 - TGTGCCAGCAGTTACTGGCGGGAGGGCACCGGGGAGCTGTTTTTT CASSYWREGTGELFF
TRBJ2-7 TRBV27 - - TGTGCCACCTCCAAGGGGACCCGGGATTCCTACGAGCAGTACTTC CATSKGTRDSYEQYF
TRBJ1-1 TRBV7-2 - - TGTGCCAGCAGCTTACAGGGCCCTGAAGCTTTCTTT CASSLQGPEAFF
TRBJ1-2 TRBV9 - - TGTGCCAGCAGCGGTGGACAGCCGTTAGGAGGCTACACCTTC CASSGGQPLGGYTF
TRBJ2-7 TRBV18 TRBD2 - TGTGCCAGCTCACCGACTAGCGAGCCCTACGAGCAGTACTTC CASSPTSEPYEQYF
TRBJ1-5 TRBV5-6 - - TGTGCCAGCAGCGCCGCTGGGGGGAGGGATCAGCCCCAGCATTTT CASSAAGGRDQPQHF
TRBJ2-1 TRBV27 - once TGTGCCAGCAGCACTAGAGGGGGTCCCGGTGAGCAGTTCTTC CASSTRGGPGEQFF
TRBJ2-4 TRBV15 TRBD2 - TGTGCCACCAGCAGATCGAAGCGGGAGAGGGGTTGGGCCAAAAACATTCAGTACTTC CATSRSKRERGWAKNIQYF
TRBJ1-2 TRBV6-4 TRBD1 - TGTGCCAGCAGTGAACAGGGGAGAGGCTATGGCTACACCTTC CASSEQGRGYGYTF
TRBJ2-7 TRBV28 - once TGTGCCAGCAGTTTATGGACACCGGCGGGCTACGAGCAGTACTTC CASSLWTPAGYEQYF
TRBJ2-1 TRBV4-3 - - TGCGCCAGCAGCCGACAAGATAGAACAGGGGGGGAGTACAATGAGCAGTTCTTC CASSRQDRTGGEYNEQFF
TRBJ2-2 TRBV4-3 TRBD2 - TGCGCCAGCAGCCAAGATTTAGGGCAGGGAGGGTTATTCGTTTTACCCGGGGAGCTGTTTTTT CASSQDLGQGGLFVLPGELFF
TRBJ2-7 TRBV14 - - TGTGCCAGCAGCCAGAGCGCCGGATCCAACGAGCAGTACTTC CASSQSAGSNEQYF
TRBJ2-2 TRBV7-2 - - TGTGCCAGCAGCCCGGACAGGAACACCGGGGAGCTGTTTTTT CASSPDRNTGELFF
TRBJ2-7 TRBV2 - - TGTGCCAGCAGTGTCCTAGAGAACGAGCAGTACTTC CASSVLENEQYF
TRBJ1-5 TRBV28 - - TGTGCCAGCAGTTTAGGGGGGGCCTTCAGGGAGACTAATCAGCCCCAGCATTTT CASSLGGAFRETNQPQHF
TRBJ2-7 TRBV28 TRBD2 - TGTGCCAGCAGTTTATCGACCCTTGGGACTAGCATCGACGAGCAGTACTTC CASSLSTLGTSIDEQYF
TRBJ1-5 TRBV6-1 TRBD1 - TGTGCCAGTCGGACAGGGTCCAATCAGCCCCAGCATTTT CASRTGSNQPQHF
TRBJ1-1 TRBV7-9 - - TGTGCCAGCAGCTTGATCGCTGAAGCTTTCTTT CASSLIAEAFF
TRBJ2-2 TRBV6-5 TRBD2 - TGTGCCAGCAGTTACACTAGCGGGGGTTACACCGGGGAGCTGTTTTTT CASSYTSGGYTGELFF
TRBJ2-3 TRBV7-2 TRBD2 - TGTGCCAGCAGCCTCCACCGGAGGGCTTGCGGGAGCGGCACAGATACGCAGTATTTT CASSLHRRACGSGTDTQYF
TRBJ1-2 TRBV27 - - TGTGCCAGCAGTTTAAACCCAAGTCCCTATGGCTACACCTTC CASSLNPSPYGYTF
TRBJ2-7 TRBV15 TRBD1 - TGTGCCACCAGCAGGTATCGGACAGGGGAGGATCACGAGCAGTACTTC CATSRYRTGEDHEQYF
TRBJ2-7 TRBV5-1 - - TGCGCCAGCAGCTTGTTTGGGCCAGGGGACTCCTACGAGCAGTACTTC CASSLFGPGDSYEQYF